Listed below are T cell receptor beta chains from one sample, sequenced in a study of OX40 agonist ivuxolimab in advanced cancers. Some clones are missing from TCRdb's copy, which holds only in-frame ones; the method was immunoSEQ multiplex PCR. This sample carries tens of thousands of clones, roughly four fifths of them seen once, and the ten largest clones take approximately 21%. The sequenced sample was CD4+ or CD8+ T cells sorted from blood, obtained in a trial of the OX40 agonist ivuxolimab. The receptors come from an adult with an advanced solid tumor such as melanoma, head and neck, liver or kidney cancer. CDR3s include the opening cysteine and the closing phenylalanine or tryptophan. D genes are given only for firm matches. The size field is filled for only some rows; it gives once, few, many or a size class.

once	-	TRBV2	TRBJ2-5	TGTGCCAGCAGGGGCACGGGCGAGACCCAGTACTTC	CASRGTGETQYF
-	TRBD2	TRBV7-9	TRBJ2-5	TGTGCCAGCAGCTTAGGAGCGGGAGGGGCCCAAGAGACCCAGTACTTC	CASSLGAGGAQETQYF
once	TRBD2	TRBV19	TRBJ2-5	TGTGCCAGTATGTCTAGCGGGAGCTCTCAAGAGACCCAGTACTTC	CASMSSGSSQETQYF
-	TRBD1	TRBV13	TRBJ1-5	TGTGCCAGCAGCTTCGGACAGGGAAGTCAGCCCCAGCATTTT	CASSFGQGSQPQHF
-	-	TRBV7-3	TRBJ2-3	TGTGCCAGCAGCTTGGCTAGCACAGATACGCAGTATTTT	CASSLASTDTQYF
-	-	TRBV28	TRBJ1-3	TGTGCCAGCAGTTTGCACAGTGGAAACACCATATATTTT	CASSLHSGNTIYF
-	TRBD1	TRBV7-2	TRBJ1-2	TGTGCCAGCAGTTTTAAGACAGGGTGGCCAAACTATGGCTACACCTTC	CASSFKTGWPNYGYTF
medium-sized	-	TRBV28	TRBJ1-2	TGTGCCAGCAGTTTGGGACTGTATGGCTACACCTTC	CASSLGLYGYTF
-	-	TRBV28	TRBJ2-1	TGTGCCAGCAGCCCGGACTATAATGAGCAGTTCTTC	CASSPDYNEQFF
-	-	TRBV23-1	TRBJ1-5	TGCGCCAGCAGTGAGGGGGTAGGGCAGCCCCAGCATTTT	CASSEGVGQPQHF
-	TRBD1	TRBV5-6	TRBJ1-1	TGTGCCAGCAGACCTCGACCGGGACAGGGGGTCACTGAAGCTTTCTTT	CASRPRPGQGVTEAFF
-	-	TRBV5-6	TRBJ1-2	TGTGCCAGCAGCTTGGCTACAGGTATTACGGAAGGCTACACCTTC	CASSLATGITEGYTF
-	-	TRBV21-1	TRBJ1-6	TGTGCCAGCAGCAAAGAAGGTGGGGGTGGTCCACCCCTCCACTTT	CASSKEGGGGPPLHF
-	TRBD1	TRBV29-1	TRBJ2-2	TGCAGCGTCCCAGACAGGGGCAGGACCGGGGAGCTGTTTTTT	CSVPDRGRTGELFF
-	-	TRBV30	TRBJ2-7	TGTGCCTGGGCCCGCGGACAGCTCGGGAAGCAGTACTTC	CAWARGQLGKQYF
-	-	TRBV2	TRBJ1-1	TGTGCCAGCAGAGAGGCGGTATCCTTGTATCTTGAAGCTTTCTTT	CASREAVSLYLEAFF
-	-	TRBV5-1	TRBJ2-5	TGCGCCAGCAGCGCGGCGGGACACATCCAAGAGACCCAGTACTTC	CASSAAGHIQETQYF
-	TRBD1	TRBV2	TRBJ2-7	TGTGCCAGCAGTGCAAGACCGGGACAGGGAAGTTACGAGCAGTACTTC	CASSARPGQGSYEQYF
-	-	TRBV30	TRBJ1-1	TGTGCCTGGAGTGTAAGCATGAACACTGAAGCTTTCTTT	CAWSVSMNTEAFF